Listed below are T cell receptor beta chains from one sample, sequenced in a study of T cells in Graves' hyperthyroidism and ophthalmopathy. TCRdb ran MiXCR on the multiplex PCR reads and lists one entry per CDR3 protein. The sample has 470,000 or so distinct CDR3 sequences, less than 25% seen once. Sequenced sample: blood. The receptors stem from a man aged 18-30 years with Graves' hyperthyroidism. CDR3s include the opening cysteine and the closing phenylalanine or tryptophan. D genes are given only for firm matches. A row's size may be missing; if present it is once, few, many or a size class.

V: TRBV15
size: .
J: TRBJ2-7
D: TRBD1
CDR3: CATSRDLGDRDHEQYF
DNA: TGTGCCACCAGCAGAGATCTCGGAGACAGGGACCACGAGCAGTACTTC

V: TRBV27
size: many
J: TRBJ1-5
D: .
CDR3: CASRDPNQPQHF
DNA: TGTGCCAGCAGGGACCCTAATCAGCCCCAGCATTTT

V: TRBV28
size: many
J: TRBJ2-5
D: .
CDR3: CASRSGGPQETQYF
DNA: TGTGCCAGCAGGTCAGGCGGGCCCCAAGAGACCCAGTACTTC

V: TRBV7-2
size: many
J: TRBJ1-5
D: TRBD1
CDR3: CASSVRQGGQPQHF
DNA: TGTGCCAGCAGCGTCAGACAGGGCGGGCAGCCCCAGCATTTT

V: TRBV30
size: many
J: TRBJ2-7
D: TRBD1
CDR3: CAWSRTGRLSQYF
DNA: TGTGCCTGGAGTCGGACAGGGCGATTATCTCAGTACTTC

V: TRBV5-1
size: .
J: TRBJ1-6
D: .
CDR3: CASSPTGQNSPLHF
DNA: TGCGCCAGCAGCCCCACTGGTCAAAATTCACCCCTCCACTTT

V: TRBV7-2
size: many
J: TRBJ2-7
D: TRBD2
CDR3: CASSLAGGKGGTYEQYF
DNA: TGTGCCAGCAGCTTAGCCGGGGGGAAGGGTGGAACCTACGAGCAGTACTTC

V: TRBV7-6
size: many
J: TRBJ2-5
D: TRBD2
CDR3: CASSLRRLAGGTQETQYF
DNA: TGTGCCAGCAGCTTAAGGCGTCTAGCGGGAGGGACCCAAGAGACCCAGTACTTC

V: TRBV11-2
size: few
J: TRBJ1-1
D: .
CDR3: CASSLAPPTEAFF
DNA: TGTGCCAGCAGCTTAGCCCCCCCCACTGAAGCTTTCTTT

V: TRBV6-5
size: many
J: TRBJ2-7
D: .
CDR3: CASSYRQRGNEQYF
DNA: TGTGCCAGCAGTTACCGGCAGAGGGGCAACGAGCAGTACTTC

V: TRBV6-1
size: many
J: TRBJ2-2
D: TRBD1
CDR3: CASSGDRGPAGELFF
DNA: TGTGCCAGCAGCGGAGACAGGGGGCCCGCCGGGGAGCTGTTTTTT

V: TRBV27
size: few
J: TRBJ1-5
D: .
CDR3: CASGRIGWDLFGNQPQHF
DNA: TGTGCCAGCGGCCGGATAGGGTGGGACCTTTTTGGCAATCAGCCCCAGCATTTT

V: TRBV29-1
size: .
J: TRBJ1-1
D: .
CDR3: CSVDWGNPEAFF
DNA: TGCAGCGTTGACTGGGGGAACCCTGAAGCTTTCTTT

V: TRBV5-1
size: many
J: TRBJ2-7
D: .
CDR3: CASLDGTEQYF
DNA: TGCGCCAGCCTGGACGGGACCGAGCAGTACTTC

V: TRBV12-3/TRBV12-4
size: .
J: TRBJ2-5
D: .
CDR3: CASSHGNLQETQYF
DNA: TGTGCCAGCAGCCACGGTAACTTACAAGAGACCCAGTACTTC

V: TRBV3-1
size: few
J: TRBJ1-5
D: TRBD1
CDR3: CASSHGDRYSNQPQHF
DNA: TGTGCCAGCAGCCACGGGGACAGGTATAGCAATCAGCCCCAGCATTTT

V: TRBV18
size: .
J: TRBJ2-5
D: .
CDR3: CASSPYTETQYF
DNA: TGTGCCAGCTCACCCTATACGGAGACCCAGTACTTC

V: TRBV19
size: many
J: TRBJ1-5
D: TRBD1
CDR3: CASSPGTGYQPQHF
DNA: TGTGCCAGCAGTCCCGGGACAGGGTATCAGCCCCAGCATTTT

V: TRBV6-5
size: many
J: TRBJ2-2
D: .
CDR3: CASSWGRLNTGELFF
DNA: TGTGCCAGCAGTTGGGGCAGACTGAACACCGGGGAGCTGTTTTTT

V: TRBV2
size: many
J: TRBJ2-5
D: TRBD1
CDR3: CASLDGTGQETQYF
DNA: TGTGCCAGCCTTGACGGGACAGGCCAAGAGACCCAGTACTTC

V: TRBV6-2/TRBV6-3
size: once
J: TRBJ1-5
D: TRBD1
CDR3: CASSKPTGPGAAQHF
DNA: TGTGCCAGCAGCAAACCGACAGGGCCGGGTGCGGCCCAGCATTTT

V: TRBV28
size: many
J: TRBJ2-7
D: .
CDR3: CASSLTTGRIHEQYF
DNA: TGTGCCAGCAGTCTTACCACAGGGAGGATCCACGAGCAGTACTTC

V: TRBV27
size: many
J: TRBJ1-1
D: .
CDR3: CAISTGTEAFF
DNA: TGTGCCATCTCGACGGGGACTGAAGCTTTCTTT

V: TRBV19
size: many
J: TRBJ1-5
D: .
CDR3: CASSPPGALWGLGGNQPQHF
DNA: TGTGCCAGTAGTCCCCCCGGGGCTCTTTGGGGTCTCGGGGGCAATCAGCCCCAGCATTTT

V: TRBV7-8
size: many
J: TRBJ1-5
D: .
CDR3: CASSFGPGDQPQHF
DNA: .

V: TRBV6-1
size: many
J: TRBJ1-2
D: .
CDR3: CASVLTATQYYGYTF
DNA: TGTGCCAGTGTTTTGACAGCGACCCAATACTATGGCTACACCTTC

V: TRBV12-3/TRBV12-4
size: few
J: TRBJ1-2
D: .
CDR3: CASSPVGGEHYGYTF
DNA: TGTGCCAGCAGTCCGGTGGGGGGGGAGCATTATGGCTACACCTTC

V: TRBV28
size: many
J: TRBJ2-7
D: .
CDR3: CASSTRTTDTISYEQYF
DNA: TGTGCCAGCAGTACTAGGACCACGGACACAATCTCCTACGAGCAGTACTTC

V: TRBV24-1
size: many
J: TRBJ1-5
D: TRBD1
CDR3: CATSPPGGNQPQHF
DNA: TGTGCCACCTCGCCTCCAGGGGGGAATCAGCCCCAGCATTTT

V: TRBV7-8
size: many
J: TRBJ1-1
D: .
CDR3: CASSETRRPGNTEAFF
DNA: TGTGCCAGCAGCGAGACCCGTAGGCCGGGGAACACTGAAGCTTTCTTT

V: TRBV30
size: many
J: TRBJ2-7
D: TRBD1
CDR3: CAWGQGGTYEQYF
DNA: TGTGCCTGGGGACAGGGAGGCACCTACGAGCAGTACTTC

V: TRBV12-3/TRBV12-4
size: .
J: TRBJ2-5
D: .
CDR3: CASSFVGSETQYF
DNA: TGTGCCAGCAGTTTTGTAGGTTCCGAGACCCAGTACTTC

V: TRBV29-1
size: few
J: TRBJ2-2
D: .
CDR3: CSVDRGNTGELFF
DNA: TGCAGCGTTGACAGGGGGAACACCGGGGAGCTGTTTTTT

V: TRBV11-1
size: few
J: TRBJ1-1
D: .
CDR3: CASSLYPVAGMNTEAFF
DNA: TGTGCCAGCAGCTTATATCCTGTTGCAGGGATGAACACTGAAGCTTTCTTT

V: TRBV19
size: few
J: TRBJ1-5
D: TRBD1
CDR3: CATTQGGGQPQHF
DNA: TGTGCCACCACCCAGGGGGGGGGCCAGCCCCAGCATTTT

V: TRBV20-1
size: .
J: TRBJ2-2
D: .
CDR3: CSAREYREDTGELFF
DNA: TGCAGTGCTAGAGAATACAGGGAGGACACCGGGGAGCTGTTTTTT

V: TRBV2
size: many
J: TRBJ1-2
D: .
CDR3: CASSEKEYYGYTF
DNA: TGTGCCAGCAGTGAAAAGGAATACTATGGCTACACCTTC

V: TRBV20-1
size: many
J: TRBJ1-2
D: .
CDR3: CSASEDNYGYTF
DNA: TGCAGTGCCTCCGAGGACAACTATGGCTACACCTTC

V: TRBV20-1
size: many
J: TRBJ2-5
D: .
CDR3: CSAKPGSTQYF
DNA: TGCAGTGCGAAACCTGGATCTACCCAGTACTTC

V: TRBV12-3/TRBV12-4
size: many
J: TRBJ1-2
D: .
CDR3: CASSVSRNYGYTF
DNA: TGTGCCAGCAGTGTGAGCCGCAACTATGGCTACACCTTC

V: TRBV20-1
size: .
J: TRBJ1-2
D: .
CDR3: CSARGSGGSNYGYTF
DNA: TGCAGTGCTAGAGGGAGTGGAGGGTCGAACTATGGCTACACCTTC

V: TRBV12-3/TRBV12-4
size: .
J: TRBJ1-1
D: .
CDR3: CASSLLSAEAFF
DNA: TGTGCCAGCAGTTTATTGTCGGCCGAAGCTTTCTTT

V: TRBV10-3
size: many
J: TRBJ2-7
D: TRBD1
CDR3: CAISESGQGAGEQYF
DNA: TGTGCCATCAGTGAGTCAGGGCAGGGGGCAGGTGAGCAGTACTTC

V: TRBV4-1
size: few
J: TRBJ2-2
D: .
CDR3: CASSGGNGELFF
DNA: TGCGCCAGCAGTGGGGGGAACGGGGAGCTGTTTTTT

V: TRBV6-5
size: once
J: TRBJ2-2
D: .
CDR3: CASSYYLGGELFF
DNA: TGTGCCAGCAGTTACTATCTTGGGGGGGAGCTGTTTTTT

V: TRBV6-2/TRBV6-3
size: .
J: TRBJ2-3
D: TRBD1
CDR3: CASETGALAPSTDTQYF
DNA: TGTGCCAGTGAGACAGGGGCCCTTGCGCCGAGCACAGATACGCAGTATTTT

V: TRBV12-3/TRBV12-4
size: many
J: TRBJ1-2
D: TRBD1
CDR3: CASSFEGASGYTF
DNA: TGTGCCAGCAGTTTCGAGGGGGCGAGTGGCTACACCTTC

V: TRBV20-1
size: .
J: TRBJ2-5
D: .
CDR3: CSAKPLGQETQYF
DNA: TGCAGTGCTAAGCCCCTCGGACAAGAGACCCAGTACTTC

V: TRBV12-3/TRBV12-4
size: .
J: TRBJ2-7
D: TRBD1
CDR3: CASSRDSYFYSYEQYF
DNA: TGTGCCAGCAGTCGGGACAGCTACTTCTACTCCTACGAGCAGTACTTC

V: TRBV5-1
size: many
J: TRBJ1-1
D: TRBD1
CDR3: CASSDPGTGGTEAFF
DNA: TGCGCCAGCAGCGACCCCGGGACAGGGGGCACTGAAGCTTTCTTT

V: TRBV28
size: few
J: TRBJ2-7
D: .
CDR3: CASSKDPARRYEQYF
DNA: TGTGCCAGCAGCAAAGACCCCGCCCGACGCTACGAGCAGTACTTC

V: TRBV12-5
size: many
J: TRBJ2-5
D: .
CDR3: CASGPLVEFSETQYF
DNA: TGTGCTAGTGGTCCCCTGGTCGAGTTTTCAGAGACCCAGTACTTC

V: TRBV12-3/TRBV12-4
size: .
J: TRBJ1-1
D: .
CDR3: CASSPIGRNTEAFF
DNA: TGTGCCAGCAGCCCCATAGGCAGGAACACTGAAGCTTTCTTT

V: TRBV20-1
size: many
J: TRBJ2-7
D: .
CDR3: CSASPGAPYEQYF
DNA: TGCAGTGCTAGTCCCGGGGCCCCCTACGAGCAGTACTTC

V: TRBV6-1
size: few
J: TRBJ2-2
D: TRBD1
CDR3: CASRDRGSGELFF
DNA: TGTGCCTCCAGGGACAGGGGTTCCGGGGAGCTGTTTTTT

V: TRBV28
size: few
J: TRBJ1-3
D: .
CDR3: CASSLPGAGNTIYF
DNA: TGTGCCAGCAGTTTGCCGGGGGCAGGAAACACCATATATTTT

V: TRBV6-1
size: few
J: TRBJ2-5
D: TRBD2
CDR3: CASLPDSGRGWETQYF
DNA: TGTGCCAGCCTACCAGATAGCGGGAGGGGATGGGAGACCCAGTACTTC